The 7 T cell receptor beta chains given below trace back to one sample, sequenced in a study of cytomegalovirus exposure and HLA in healthy donors (TCRdb year 2017). Library preparation was by the immunoSEQ multiplex PCR assay. For the multiplex PCR, a mixture combining 60 forward primers for TCR Vbeta segments and 13 reverse primers for TCR Jbeta segments was used. TCRdb provides this immuneACCESS table in a form limited to in-frame rearrangements. Some clones are lacking; in checked studies, under half of them reflect an unresolved V gene, and why the rest are absent is not known. This sample's table lists 100,000 to 150,000 clones. The ten largest clones add up to approximately 1.8% of the sample. Sequencing was performed on PBMCs. The receptor set was obtained from a man between 18 and 29 years old in good health and CMV-seronegative.

The chain combines TRBV9 with TRBJ1-6; 12 positions agree with TRBD1. The CDR3 has 15 amino acids. The germline V gene encodes CDR1 SGDLS and CDR2 YYNGEE. The V and J ends lost 3 bases and 7 bases, in that order; junction bases with no gene match: 2. The CDR3 reads CASSGGQGANSPLHF. CDR3 DNA: TGTGCCAGCAGCGGGGGACAGGGGGCGAATTCACCCCTCCACTTT.

The chain recombines TRBV7-9 with TRBJ2-7; TRBD1 is a possible D gene (6 bases). Germline V CDR1 and CDR2: SEHNR, FQNEAQ (reference sequence). The CDR3 sequence is 17 residues long. V was trimmed by 1 base and J by 3 bases, leaving 19 bases between them. The CDR3 protein is CASSLVQGRYGVYEQYF. In DNA, the CDR3 is TGTGCCAGCAGCTTAGTACAGGGTCGCTATGGGGTCTACGAGCAGTACTTC.

V and J are TRBV27 and TRBJ2-3; 8 bases are a match to TRBD1. The CDR3 runs to 15 residues. Per germline, CDR1 MNHEY and CDR2 SMNVEV (reference sequence). V lost 8 bases to trimming and J lost 6 bases; unmatched junction nucleotides: 13. This chain's CDR3 is CASGRRTGMSDTQYF. The CDR3 DNA sequence: TGTGCCAGCGGAAGAAGGACAGGGATGTCGGATACGCAGTATTTT.

A note on this clone: Mismatch with germline at one junction end may stem from a read error. Other nucleotide sequences in the sample specify the same CDR3. The V gene is TRBV28, the J gene TRBJ2-5; D call uncertain. In germline, CDR1 is MDHEN, CDR2 SYDVKM. The CDR3 is 14 amino acids. The CDR3 reads CASSFGGDKETQYF. DNA for the CDR3: TGTGCCAGCAGTTTCGGCGGAGATAAAGAGACTCAGTACTTC.

The CDR3 DNA is TGTGCCAGCAGCTCTTATGCAGGACAGTTCAATGAGCAGTTCTTC. Translated, it gives CASSSYAGQFNEQFF. V and J are TRBV5-4 and TRBJ2-1, with D perhaps TRBD1 (6 bases). The CDR3 contains 15 residues. Trimming stripped 3 bases from V and 6 bases from J, with 16 bases between. CDR1 and CDR2 from the germline V gene are SGHNT and YYREEE (reference sequence). Using reference TRBV5-4 and TRBJ2-1 for the parts outside the CDR3, the full variable domain is ETGVTQSPTHLIKTRGQQVTLRCSSQSGHNTVSWYQQALGQGPQFIFQYYREEENGRGNFPPRFSGLQFPNYSSELNVNALELDDSALYLCASSSYAGQFNEQFFGPGTRLTVL.

V gene TRBV5-1 combines with J gene TRBJ2-7; 8 bases align to TRBD1. CDR1 and CDR2 (germline): SGHRS, YFSETQ. Germline trimming cut 0 bases from V and 2 bases from J; bases unmatched to any gene: 4. CDR3 length equals 15 residues. DNA of the CDR3: TGCGCCAGCAGCTTGGCGACAGGGGATACCTACGAGCAGTACTTC. It translates to CASSLATGDTYEQYF.

This chain joins TRBV28 and TRBJ2-1; D possibly corresponds to TRBD1 (6 bases). The CDR3 contains 15 residues. Germline-derived CDR1 and CDR2 are MDHEN and SYDVKM. Between the trimmed V and J ends, which lost 3 bases and 8 bases, there was a span of 17 bases. CDR3 residues: CASSLSSLGTYEQFF. For the CDR3, the DNA is TGTGCCAGCAGTTTGAGTAGTTTGGGGACATATGAGCAGTTCTTC. Full variable domain (remainder filled in from reference TRBV28 and TRBJ2-1): DVKVTQSSRYLVKRTGEKVFLECVQDMDHENMFWYRQDPGLGLRLIYFSYDVKMKEKGDIPEGYSVSREKKERFSLILESASTNQTSMYLCASSLSSLGTYEQFFGPGTRLTVL.